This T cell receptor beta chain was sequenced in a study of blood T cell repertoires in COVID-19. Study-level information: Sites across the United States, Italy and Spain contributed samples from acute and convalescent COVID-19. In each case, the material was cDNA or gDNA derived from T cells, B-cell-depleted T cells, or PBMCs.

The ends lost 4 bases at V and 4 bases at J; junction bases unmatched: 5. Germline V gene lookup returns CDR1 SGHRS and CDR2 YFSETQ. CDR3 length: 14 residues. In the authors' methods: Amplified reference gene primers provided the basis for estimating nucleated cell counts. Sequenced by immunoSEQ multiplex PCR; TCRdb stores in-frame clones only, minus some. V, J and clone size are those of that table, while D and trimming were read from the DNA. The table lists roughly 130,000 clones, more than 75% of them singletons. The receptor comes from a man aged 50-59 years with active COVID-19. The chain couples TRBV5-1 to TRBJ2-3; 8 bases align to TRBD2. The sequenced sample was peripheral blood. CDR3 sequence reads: CASSDSGSPDTQYF. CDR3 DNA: TGCGCCAGCAGCGACAGCGGGAGCCCAGATACGCAGTATTTT.